The clone carrying this TCR beta chain has just one count. The same CDR3 can be traced to other DNA sequences in this sample. These data come from a study of cytomegalovirus exposure and HLA in healthy donors. At the level of the study: There were 75 million to 95 million unique TCRs (from HLA-typed donors) in an early data release.

Primers: 60 Vbeta forward and 13 Jbeta reverse. Assay used: immunoSEQ multiplex PCR; TCRdb lists only in-frame clones, some missing. Here the sample spans 200,000 to 250,000 clones, about 85% being singletons. The CDR3 covers 15 residues. Looked up from germline, CDR1 is MDHEN and CDR2 is SYDVKM. V was clipped by 2 bases and J by 5 bases, with 12 bases between them. The gene calls are TRBV28 and TRBJ1-4; no clear D. The sample taken for sequencing was PBMCs. The clonotype was recovered from a human donor in good health. The CDR3 protein is CASSLEGAANEKLFF. For the CDR3, the DNA is TGTGCCAGCAGTTTAGAAGGAGCAGCCAATGAAAAACTGTTTTTT. Full variable domain (remainder filled in from reference TRBV28 and TRBJ1-4): DVKVTQSSRYLVKRTGEKVFLECVQDMDHENMFWYRQDPGLGLRLIYFSYDVKMKEKGDIPEGYSVSREKKERFSLILESASTNQTSMYLCASSLEGAANEKLFFGSGTQLSVL.